This passage covers 26 T cell receptor beta chains from one sample sequenced in a study of T cell changes during pregnancy in multiple sclerosis (dated by TCRdb to between 2018 and 2021). To prepare the library, the immunoSEQ multiplex PCR assay was applied. In its TCRdb copy, this immuneACCESS table keeps in-frame sequences only and misses some clones. Where compared with another copy, unresolved V genes explain less than half of these, and the others have no known cause. The sample table shows tens of thousands of clones, and over 80% are seen once. About 0.6% of the sample rests with the top ten. Sequences were derived from CD4+ T cells from peripheral blood mononuclear cells, sampled after pregnancy. Receptors were obtained from a female donor with multiple sclerosis, enrolled in a pregnancy study.

J is TRBJ2-1 and V is TRBV5-1, with 9 bases fitting TRBD1. Per germline, CDR1 SGHRS and CDR2 YFSETQ. With 2 bases clipped from V and 8 bases from J, the junction kept 8 bases outside the gene matches. CDR3 length: 15 amino acids. CDR3 loop: CASSFRDREVHEQFF. Written as DNA, the CDR3 is TGCGCCAGCAGCTTCCGGGACAGGGAAGTTCATGAGCAGTTCTTC.

DNA for the CDR3: TGTGCCTGGAGCCTGTACCAAGAGACCCAGTACTTC. Its translation: CAWSLYQETQYF. The rearrangement uses TRBV30 and TRBJ2-5; D unresolved. Trimming left V 3 bases short and J 0 bases short, with 5 bases between. CDR1 is GTSNPN and CDR2 is SVGIG in the germline V gene (reference sequence). This CDR3 has 12 amino acids.

The rearrangement links TRBV9 to TRBJ2-1, with D maybe TRBD2 (5 bases). The CDR3 length is 13 residues. Trimming took off 0 bases at V and 8 bases at J, with 9 bases between the two ends. Germline CDR1 and CDR2: SGDLS and YYNGEE. This chain's CDR3 is CASSVAGGYEQFF. The CDR3 DNA sequence: TGTGCCAGCAGCGTAGCTGGAGGCTATGAGCAGTTCTTC.

This chain links TRBV7-9 with TRBJ2-5, with TRBD1 matching over 7 bases. The V segment lost 2 bases and the J segment 5 bases; nucleotides outside the gene matches: 5. Germline V gives CDR1 SEHNR, CDR2 FQNEAQ (reference sequence). This CDR3 has 14 residues. The CDR3 DNA reads TGTGCCAGCAGCTTAAAGGGGGCCAGGGAGACCCAGTACTTC. It encodes CASSLKGARETQYF.

V and J are TRBV6-6 and TRBJ2-3; unclear D gene. The CDR3 contains 15 residues. The germline V gene has CDR1 MNHNY and CDR2 SVGAGI (reference sequence). V was shortened by 8 bases and J by 0 bases, with 15 bases between the two germline ends. CDR3 loop: CASYSPNLSTDTQYF. The CDR3 DNA follows: TGTGCCAGCTACTCTCCTAACCTTAGCACAGATACGCAGTATTTT.

The genes are TRBV4-3 and TRBJ1-2; 12 nucleotides line up with TRBD1. CDR1 and CDR2 (germline): LGHNA, YSLEER. The V gene end was trimmed by 5 bases and the J gene end by 8 bases; junction bases not matched to a gene: 9. The CDR3 length is 15 residues. The CDR3 DNA reads TGCGCCAGCAGCGTATTTCCCGGGACAGGGGGCGGCTACACCTTC. Amino acids: CASSVFPGTGGGYTF.

The chain uses TRBV29-1 and TRBJ1-5, with a possible D match to TRBD1 (5 bases). Germline values: CDR1 SQVTM, CDR2 ANQGSEA. This CDR3 spans 13 amino acids. V gave up 7 bases and J gave up 7 bases, with 17 bases separating them. DNA of the CDR3: TGCAGCGCCCAATTGGGGGGAGGCCAGCCCCAGCATTTT. Protein sequence: CSAQLGGGQPQHF.

The chain joins TRBV5-4 to TRBJ1-1; no firm D call. The length of the CDR3 is 15 residues. Germline V gene sequence: CDR1 SGHNT, CDR2 YYREEE (reference sequence). With 4 bases removed from V and 4 bases from J, the gap between germline ends came to 17 bases. The DNA of the CDR3 is TGTGCCAGCAGCCCGGGAAGGGTGCGAGGCACTGAAGCTTTCTTT. Protein: CASSPGRVRGTEAFF. Full variable domain (rest looked up from reference TRBV5-4 and TRBJ1-1): ETGVTQSPTHLIKTRGQQVTLRCSSQSGHNTVSWYQQALGQGPQFIFQYYREEENGRGNFPPRFSGLQFPNYSSELNVNALELDDSALYLCASSPGRVRGTEAFFGQGTRLTVV.

The chain recombines TRBV7-6 with TRBJ1-1; 8 bases are a match to TRBD1. Germline-derived CDR1 and CDR2 are SGHVS and FNYEAQ. This CDR3 has 18 amino acids. The junction had 18 bases not matched to a gene; V was cut back by 5 bases and J by 4 bases. DNA for the CDR3: TGTGCCAGCAGCCCCACGGTCAGGGGGCGCATGGTAAGCACTGAAGCTTTCTTT. Its protein is CASSPTVRGRMVSTEAFF. Using reference TRBV7-6 and TRBJ1-1 for the parts outside the CDR3, the full variable domain is GAGVSQSPRYKVTKRGQDVALRCDPISGHVSLYWYRQALGQGPEFLTYFNYEAQQDKSGLPNDRFSAERPEGSISTLTIQRTEQRDSAMYRCASSPTVRGRMVSTEAFFGQGTRLTVV.

CDR3 coding DNA: TGTGCCAGCAGCCCAGACAGCTACTATGGCTACACCTTC. It specifies CASSPDSYYGYTF. The J gene is TRBJ1-2, the V gene TRBV7-2; possible D gene TRBD1, 5 bases. V lost 5 bases, J lost 3 bases, and 10 bases lay in between. Germline-derived CDR1 and CDR2 are SGHTA and FQGNSA. CDR3 length equals 13 residues. Based on the CDR3 plus reference TRBV7-2 and TRBJ1-2, the full variable domain is GAGVSQSPSNKVTEKGKDVELRCDPISGHTALYWYRQSLGQGLEFLIYFQGNSAPDKSGLPSDRFSAERTGGSVSTLTIQRTQQEDSAVYLCASSPDSYYGYTFGSGTRLTVV.

This clone appeared a few times. The chain employs TRBV7-2 and TRBJ2-5; 9 bases align to TRBD2. With V trimmed by 5 bases and J by 4 bases, 2 bases remained unmatched. The CDR3 loop spans 13 amino acids. The germline CDR1 and CDR2 sequences are SGHTA and FQGNSA. Written as DNA, the CDR3 is TGTGCCAGCAGCGTGGGACTAGCAGAGACCCAGTACTTC. Translating it yields CASSVGLAETQYF.

V gene TRBV7-2 combines with J gene TRBJ1-3; a weak D match, TRBD1 (6 bases). Germline V lookup: CDR1 SGHTA, CDR2 FQGNSA. V was shortened by 4 bases and J by 0 bases, with 19 bases between the two germline ends. This CDR3 comprises 18 residues. The CDR3 is CASSWTGTQPSSGNTIYF. The DNA for the CDR3 is TGTGCCAGCAGCTGGACCGGGACACAACCTAGCTCTGGAAACACCATATATTTT.

This clone came up once. This chain uses TRBV7-3 with TRBJ1-1; 8 bases map to TRBD1. This CDR3 has 15 residues. With 2 bases clipped from V and 6 bases from J, the junction kept 8 bases outside the gene matches. Germline CDR1 and CDR2: SGHTA and FQGTGA. In DNA, the CDR3 is TGTGCCAGCAGCTTATTCGCAGGGGGCGGTTCTGAAGCTTTCTTT. Its protein product is CASSLFAGGGSEAFF. The full variable domain, with the rest looked up from reference TRBV7-3 and TRBJ1-1, is GAGVSQTPSNKVTEKGKYVELRCDPISGHTALYWYRQSLGQGPEFLIYFQGTGAADDSGLPNDRFFAVRPEGSVSTLKIQRTERGDSAVYLCASSLFAGGGSEAFFGQGTRLTVV.

CDR3 region: CASSPFGYKDRSSYNEQFF. The DNA for the CDR3 is TGCGCCAGCAGCCCGTTTGGATACAAGGACAGAAGCTCCTACAATGAGCAGTTCTTC. V usage is TRBV5-1 and J usage is TRBJ2-1; possible D gene TRBD1, 6 bases. The V gene lost 4 bases and the J gene lost 0 bases, with 23 bases spanning the gap. The V gene's germline CDR1 is SGHRS and CDR2 YFSETQ. The CDR3 contains 19 residues.

V and J are TRBV9 and TRBJ2-7; 7 bases fit TRBD1. Germline V gene lookup returns CDR1 SGDLS and CDR2 YYNGEE. Unmatched junction bases numbered 2, after V lost 2 bases and J lost 3 bases. The CDR3 consists of 13 residues. CDR3 DNA sequence: TGTGCCAGCAGCGTTAGGACAGGCTACGAGCAGTACTTC. The encoded protein is CASSVRTGYEQYF.

The genes are TRBV15 and TRBJ2-4; tentatively, D is TRBD1 (5 bases). Trimming took off 0 bases at V and 8 bases at J, with 11 bases between the two ends. CDR1 LNHNV and CDR2 YYDKDF come from the germline V gene (reference sequence). The CDR3 has 14 residues. The CDR3 region has the DNA TGTGCCACCAGCAGAGATCGGGCACAGGACATTCAGTACTTC. Amino acid sequence: CATSRDRAQDIQYF.

The rearrangement links TRBV9 to TRBJ1-3; D unclear. The V gene lost 0 bases and the J gene lost 0 bases, with 7 bases spanning the gap. The V gene's germline CDR1 is SGDLS and CDR2 YYNGEE. The CDR3 runs 15 residues. As DNA, the CDR3 is TGTGCCAGCAGCGTAGCGCCAGGCTCTGGAAACACCATATATTTT. Translating it yields CASSVAPGSGNTIYF.

This chain uses TRBV30 with TRBJ1-1, with D perhaps matching TRBD1 (5 bases). Germline V CDR1 and CDR2: GTSNPN, SVGIG (reference sequence). V gave up 8 bases and J gave up 1 base, with 11 bases separating them. The CDR3 is 12 amino acids. CDR3 DNA sequence: TGTGCCCGCGGCAGGGAGAACACTGAAGCTTTCTTT. Amino acids: CARGRENTEAFF.

The J gene is TRBJ2-7, the V gene TRBV6-6; the match to TRBD2 covers 11 bases. The germline V gene has CDR1 MNHNY and CDR2 SVGAGI (reference sequence). J was trimmed by 5 bases and V by 10 bases; bases with no gene match: 7. CDR3 length: 13 residues. CDR3 amino acids: CATQVSGGDEQYF. CDR3 DNA: TGTGCCACACAAGTTAGCGGGGGGGACGAGCAGTACTTC.

This clone was seen a single time. This chain links TRBV4-2 with TRBJ1-5; D perhaps matches TRBD1 (5 bases). The CDR3 loop spans 16 amino acids. CDR1 is LGHNA, CDR2 YNFKEQ, per germline. Trimming left V 0 bases short and J 0 bases short, with 9 bases between. CDR3 DNA sequence: TGTGCCAGCAGCCAAGAGGGGGGGGATAGCAATCAGCCCCAGCATTTT. Amino acid sequence: CASSQEGGDSNQPQHF.

This clone occurred once. V and J are TRBV5-4 and TRBJ2-3; no clear D gene. V was cut by 4 bases and J by 1 base, with 10 bases left in between. Per the germline V gene, CDR1 is SGHNT and CDR2 is YYREEE (reference sequence). There are 14 residues in the CDR3. The CDR3 nucleotides are TGTGCCAGCAGCGCGACTTCCGGCACAGATACGCAGTATTTT. This translates into CASSATSGTDTQYF.

CDR3 DNA: TGTGCCAGCAGCTTGGGCGGGTCGGGTCAGCCCCAGCATTTT. This translates into CASSLGGSGQPQHF. V and J are TRBV5-6 and TRBJ1-5; no clear D. Trimming removed 0 bases at V and 6 bases at J, with 10 bases between. Germline V gene sequence: CDR1 SGHDT, CDR2 YYEEEE. The CDR3 is 14 residues long.

The chain recombines TRBV5-4 with TRBJ2-7; 9 nucleotides match TRBD1. CDR1 is SGHNT and CDR2 is YYREEE in the germline V gene (reference sequence). This CDR3 contains 15 residues. The V gene end was trimmed by 6 bases and the J gene end by 0 bases; junction bases not matched to a gene: 7. The CDR3 is CASTVDRGSSYEQYF. CDR3 sequence (DNA): TGTGCCAGCACCGTCGACAGGGGGAGCTCCTACGAGCAGTACTTC.

This rearrangement joins TRBV6-6 to TRBJ2-6, with TRBD1 as a possible D gene (6 bases). The germline V gene encodes CDR1 MNHNY and CDR2 SVGAGI (reference sequence). CDR3 size: 15 residues. V was trimmed by 8 bases and J by 4 bases, leaving 15 bases between them. CDR3: CASLQGSAGANVLTF. CDR3 DNA: TGTGCCAGCCTACAGGGATCTGCGGGGGCCAACGTCCTGACTTTC.

This rearrangement joins TRBV5-6 to TRBJ2-1, with 8 bases matching TRBD1. V dropped 4 bases and J dropped 3; count of bases not matched to a gene: 6. CDR1 SGHDT and CDR2 YYEEEE come from the germline V gene. The CDR3 has 15 residues. In DNA, the CDR3 is TGTGCCAGCAGCCCGACAGGGGTAAACTACAATGAGCAGTTCTTC. Translating gives CASSPTGVNYNEQFF.

The chain uses TRBV5-4 and TRBJ1-6; TRBD1 aligns across 9 bases. The ends lost 4 bases at V and 9 bases at J; junction bases unmatched: 11. Germline V gene sequence: CDR1 SGHNT, CDR2 YYREEE (reference sequence). The CDR3 runs 16 residues. CDR3 amino acids: CASSPGGQGSGSPLHF. The CDR3 nucleotides are TGTGCCAGCAGCCCGGGGGGACAGGGCTCTGGTTCACCCCTCCACTTT.